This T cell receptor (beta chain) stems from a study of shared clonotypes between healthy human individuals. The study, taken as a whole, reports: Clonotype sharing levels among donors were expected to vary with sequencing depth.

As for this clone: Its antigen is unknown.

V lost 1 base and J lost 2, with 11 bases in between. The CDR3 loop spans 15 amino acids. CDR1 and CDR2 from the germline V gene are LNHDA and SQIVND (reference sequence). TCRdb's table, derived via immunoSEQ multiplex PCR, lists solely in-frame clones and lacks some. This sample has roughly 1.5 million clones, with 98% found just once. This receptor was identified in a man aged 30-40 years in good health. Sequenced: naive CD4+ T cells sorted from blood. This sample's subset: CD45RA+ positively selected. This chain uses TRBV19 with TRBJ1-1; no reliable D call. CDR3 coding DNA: TGTGCCAGTAGTATAGTCACGGTATCTAACACTGAAGCTTTCTTT. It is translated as CASSIVTVSNTEAFF. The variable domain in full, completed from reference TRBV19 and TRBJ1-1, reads DGGITQSPKYLFRKEGQNVTLSCEQNLNHDAMYWYRQDPGQGLRLIYYSQIVNDFQKGDIAEGYSVSREKKESFPLTVTSAQKNPTAFYLCASSIVTVSNTEAFFGQGTRLTVV.